This is a list of T cell receptor beta chains from one sample in a study of tumor-infiltrating lymphocytes in localized non-small cell lung cancer. The protocol was immunoSEQ multiplex PCR, while the TCRdb copy is restricted to in-frame clones and leaves out a portion. The data hold some 9,300 clones, with around 73% observed a single time. The sample comprised lung tumor tissue. The receptors here all came from a human donor with non-small cell lung cancer. Both conserved end residues are part of each CDR3. Each record gives: V gene, clone size, D gene, J gene, CDR3 DNA, CDR3 protein. D genes are given only for firm matches. Some rows have no size entry. The others give once, few or many, or a class for an expanded clone.

V: TRBV4-1; size: .; D: TRBD1; J: TRBJ2-3; DNA: TGCGCCAGCAGCCAAGATCCAGGACAGGGCTCAGATACGCAGTATTTT; CDR3: CASSQDPGQGSDTQYF
V: TRBV19; size: .; D: TRBD1; J: TRBJ1-5; DNA: TGTGCCAGTAGTGGCGGACAGGGTCTGAGCAATCAGCCCCAGCATTTT; CDR3: CASSGGQGLSNQPQHF
V: TRBV1; size: .; D: .; J: TRBJ2-5; DNA: TGCACCAGCAGCCAAGTTGTAAACGGGGAAGAGACCCAGTACTTC; CDR3: CTSSQVVNGEETQYF
V: TRBV19; size: few; D: .; J: TRBJ2-1; DNA: TGTGCCAGTAGTAGAGGATATAACGATGAGCAGTTCTTC; CDR3: CASSRGYNDEQFF
V: TRBV5-4; size: .; D: .; J: TRBJ1-4; DNA: TGTGCCAGCAGCTTGGTTCAGGGGTCGACTGAAAAACTGTTTTTT; CDR3: CASSLVQGSTEKLFF
V: TRBV28; size: once; D: .; J: TRBJ1-2; DNA: TGTGCCAGCAGTTTTCCGGGGGCGGACTATGGCTACACCTTC; CDR3: CASSFPGADYGYTF
V: TRBV7-9; size: once; D: .; J: TRBJ1-5; DNA: TGTGCCAGCAGCTTAGACGCGGGGTATAGCAATCAGCCCCAGCATTTT; CDR3: CASSLDAGYSNQPQHF
V: TRBV29-1; size: medium-sized; D: TRBD1; J: TRBJ2-3; DNA: TGCAGCGCCCGAAAATCGGCGCAGGGGGCGACAGATACGCAGTATTTT; CDR3: CSARKSAQGATDTQYF
V: TRBV5-6; size: .; D: .; J: TRBJ1-5; DNA: TGTGCCAGCAGCTTGTCGGGACTCCAGTTGGATAAGCCCCAGCATTTT; CDR3: CASSLSGLQLDKPQHF
V: TRBV6-5; size: once; D: TRBD1; J: TRBJ1-4; DNA: TGTGCCAGCAGTTACGGTGACAGGGGAAATGAAAAACTGTTTTTT; CDR3: CASSYGDRGNEKLFF
V: TRBV6-5; size: .; D: TRBD1; J: TRBJ1-2; DNA: TGTGCCAGCAGTCCGCGACAGGGGCATGGCTACACCTTC; CDR3: CASSPRQGHGYTF
V: TRBV7-8; size: .; D: .; J: TRBJ1-6; DNA: TGTGCCAGCAGCTTTACAGTCCCGATCTCCTATAATTCACCCCTCCACTTT; CDR3: CASSFTVPISYNSPLHF
V: TRBV4-1; size: few; D: .; J: TRBJ1-4; DNA: TGCGCCAGCAGCCAATTCCCCGACAGGACTAATGAAAAACTGTTTTTT; CDR3: CASSQFPDRTNEKLFF
V: TRBV9; size: .; D: .; J: TRBJ2-6; DNA: TGTGCCAGCAGCGTGTTGACCTCCTCTGGGGCCAACGTCCTGACTTTC; CDR3: CASSVLTSSGANVLTF